This entry is about one T cell receptor beta chain. Its antigen target is currently unknown. Per-base qualities were not stored, and no clone one base away is much larger. Patients with autoimmune disease history or receiving systemic immunosuppression were excluded from the trial. Peripheral blood for TCR sequencing was collected from all dose cohorts at baseline, on cycle 4 day 1, and on cycle 7 day 1. The samples were taken from a phase I, first-in-human, multicenter, open-label dose-escalation trial of ivuxolimab. Adults with locally advanced or metastatic head and neck squamous cell, hepatocellular, melanoma or renal cell carcinoma were enrolled in the trial. CD4+ and CD8+ T cells were sorted separately from peripheral blood before TCR sequencing. This entry is derived from a study of OX40 agonist ivuxolimab in advanced cancers. Turning to the overall study: Ivuxolimab was an agonistic, fully human IgG2 monoclonal antibody directed against OX40 (CD134), a costimulatory receptor. Patients were allowed to have had prior anti-PD-1, anti-PD-L1 or anti-CTLA-4 therapy, and around 43% of the dose-escalation patients had been treated with checkpoint inhibitors. Partial responses occurred in three dose-escalation patients: two with cutaneous melanoma and one with hepatocellular carcinoma. In the dose-escalation cohort, 82.7% of patients were male, and the mean age was approximately 60 years, with a range of 23 to 79. The purpose of peripheral TCRbeta sequencing was to test whether ivuxolimab changed TCR sequence diversity and led to clonal T-cell expansion. Of the roughly 51 dose-escalation patients, hepatocellular carcinoma was present in about 20, melanoma in around 15, renal cell carcinoma in 9 and head and neck cancer in 9. Intravenous ivuxolimab was administered to patients every 2 weeks at six dose levels: 0.01, 0.1, 0.3, 1.5, 3 and 10 mg/kg. The paper covers the monotherapy dose-escalation part of the phase I ivuxolimab trial, which included N ≈ 52 patients.

From a lookup of the germline V gene, CDR1 and CDR2 are MDHEN and SYDVKM. V is trimmed back by 5 bases and J by 0 bases, and the junction contains 4 bases that no gene match accounts for. From its cysteine to its phenylalanine, the CDR3 spans 15 amino acids. Only the CDR3 portion is preserved as DNA: 45 bases, with reading frame beginning at the first base. Overall study results and their limits: In partial responders in the 0.1-3.0 mg/kg groups, normalized peripheral clonal expansion was found to be among the lowest, especially among CD8+ T cells. At doses of 0.1 to 3.0 mg/kg, clonal expansion of both CD4+ and CD8+ blood T cells was observed from baseline to week 6. On average, CD8+ T cells showed more expanded clones than CD4+ T cells after ivuxolimab. The antigen specificity of the clonally expanded peripheral T cells was not determined. Low levels of normalized T-cell clonal expansion were also seen in some nonresponding patients.

Genomic DNA was isolated from the sorted cells so that the TCRbeta CDR3 region could be sequenced. TCRbeta CDR3 regions were sequenced using the immunoSEQ Assay. In TCRdb, the immuneACCESS table is reduced to in-frame sequences with V and J assigned. These tables do not hold every clone; where another copy was compared, an unresolved V gene accounts for under half, and the others remain unexplained. For this sample there are over 150,000 clones; approximately 94% appear just once. Jointly, the top ten make up about 0.31% of the sample. Sequenced here: CD4+ or CD8+ T cells sorted from blood, sampled in a trial of the OX40 agonist ivuxolimab. The sequence came from an adult with an advanced solid tumor such as melanoma, head and neck, liver or kidney cancer. This receptor chain uses TRBV28 and TRBJ1-3, with TRBD1 matching 7 junction bases. The base sequence is TGTGCCAGCAGTCAGGGACAGATCTCTGGAAACACCATATATTTT. This yields the protein CASSQGQISGNTIYF.